This T cell receptor (beta chain) stems from a study of blood T cell repertoires in COVID-19. In the study overall: The origin of the acute and convalescent COVID-19 samples was the United States, Italy and Spain. T cells, B-cell-depleted T cells, or PBMCs provided the cDNA or gDNA that served as material.

The germline V gene encodes CDR1 SGHVS and CDR2 FQNEAQ. The germline V and J ends were trimmed by 3 bases and 6 bases, with 8 bases remaining between them. The CDR3 extends over 12 amino acids. In the study's own analysis: Estimates of nucleated cell counts were drawn from the amplification of reference gene primers. Sequencing was performed with immunoSEQ multiplex PCR; in TCRdb, only in-frame clones are kept and a portion is missing. The V and J calls and clone size were taken over from that table, and D and trimming were inferred from the DNA. The table lists approximately 330,000 clones, about 86% of them singletons. Across over 20 US areas, participants ranged in age from about 18 to 90 years.

The sequencing sample was made of PBMCs or T cells enriched from blood (not recorded which). The rearrangement joins TRBV7-8 to TRBJ1-1; maybe TRBD1 (6 bases). The source is a middle-aged woman with acute COVID-19. As DNA, the CDR3 is TGTGCCAGCAGCTTGGGGGGGCCTGAAGCTTTCTTT. Encoded protein: CASSLGGPEAFF.